A selection of T cell receptor beta chains follows, all from one sample in a study of chemoradiotherapy in HPV16-positive cancers. Generated by immunoSEQ multiplex PCR, the TCRdb table keeps only in-frame clones and is missing some. The top ten hold approximately 3% of the sample, which has 3,400 or so clones, about 80% seen once. Specimen: tumor tissue, collected from a patient who underwent chemoradiotherapy. The source is a human donor with HPV-associated anogenital cancer. Both conserved end residues are part of each CDR3. Fields, in order: CDR3 length, V gene, J gene, CDR3 protein.

15	TRBV5-4	TRBJ2-7	CASSLSSGSWGEQYF
14	TRBV28	TRBJ2-7	CASRAGGSSYEQYF
13	TRBV10-1	TRBJ2-5	CASSEGAGETQYF
14	TRBV30	TRBJ2-5	CAWSVGGSQETQYF
16	TRBV15	TRBJ2-5	CATSRGFTGSLETQYF
14	TRBV19	TRBJ1-5	CASSTDRRTGPQHF
15	TRBV6-1	TRBJ2-1	CASSERGTGNNEQFF
15	TRBV5-6	TRBJ2-5	CASSLLGRGQETQYF
15	TRBV28	TRBJ2-1	CASMGLVGFGDEQFF
14	TRBV5-1	TRBJ2-7	CASSLEGHSYEQYF
17	TRBV6-1	TRBJ2-5	CASSQGQGSLPGGTQYF
13	TRBV6-5	TRBJ2-7	CASRDTTTYEQYF
13	TRBV7-9	TRBJ1-6	CASRPTGDSPLHF
11	TRBV20-1	TRBJ2-7	CSVLGGYEQYF
15	TRBV7-8	TRBJ1-3	CASSLAAGAGNTIYF
15	TRBV7-2	TRBJ2-3	CASSLGWSAPDTQYF
13	TRBV7-8	TRBJ2-1	CASSLSAFGEQFF
13	TRBV19	TRBJ2-7	CASSMVRGGVQYF
16	TRBV28	TRBJ2-5	CASSFGWQEYQETQYF
14	TRBV14	TRBJ2-3	CASSQGSGWDTQYF
13	TRBV7-6	TRBJ1-5	CASSSQQDQPQHF
12	TRBV18	TRBJ1-1	CASSSDRNEAFF
16	TRBV5-1	TRBJ2-7	CASSPGTGGSSYEQYF
13	TRBV19	TRBJ2-2	CATDRDNTGELFF
12	TRBV11-2	TRBJ2-1	CASSPPAPEQFF
15	TRBV27	TRBJ2-2	CASAIIQGDTGELFF
14	TRBV25-1	TRBJ2-5	CASSVGQYQETQYF
15	TRBV10-3	TRBJ1-6	CAISDTRKDNSPLHF
15	TRBV6-5	TRBJ1-5	CASSYGRGLNQPQHF
16	TRBV19	TRBJ1-1	CASSNPSRTLNTEAFF
15	TRBV7-7	TRBJ2-3	CASSLSPYSTDTQYF
15	TRBV25-1	TRBJ1-2	CASSEVPDRGHGYTF
14	TRBV4-3	TRBJ2-3	CASSHLGPTDTQYF
16	TRBV7-2	TRBJ1-3	CASSAFTGASGNTIYF
14	TRBV23-1	TRBJ2-2	CASSQSPLRGELFF
14	TRBV6-1	TRBJ2-5	CASSEAMQDGTQYF
15	TRBV5-4	TRBJ2-1	CASSLGQGGYNEQFF
13	TRBV5-6	TRBJ2-7	CASSWGTGREQYF
16	TRBV9	TRBJ2-3	CASSVGGGNPTDTQYF
15	TRBV10-3	TRBJ2-1	CAIYSGTSGYNEQFF
12	TRBV7-2	TRBJ1-6	CASSSPLSPLHF
12	TRBV7-9	TRBJ1-2	CASSPRQGGYTF
17	TRBV9	TRBJ2-1	CASSGLQGAGVNNEQFF
16	TRBV2	TRBJ2-6	CASSGPSSSGANVLTF
15	TRBV7-9	TRBJ1-2	CASSTTSGGRYGYTF
11	TRBV18	TRBJ1-1	CASSPGTEAFF
14	TRBV2	TRBJ2-5	CASSVRGQGETQYF
16	TRBV27	TRBJ2-1	CASSLSNGRGYNEQFF
16	TRBV5-4	TRBJ2-5	CASSPGLAGETQTQYF
13	TRBV19	TRBJ2-3	CASTMGGADTQYF
16	TRBV2	TRBJ2-3	CASIRGRGGQGDTQYF
8	TRBV25-1	TRBJ2-5	CPEETQYF
16	TRBV6-6	TRBJ1-1	CASRPGQGLMNTEAFF
13	TRBV19	TRBJ2-5	CASSRSYQETQYF
13	TRBV29-1	TRBJ1-1	CSVEMYMNTEAFF
16	TRBV1	TRBJ2-7	CTSSQEETGASYEQYF
16	TRBV28	TRBJ1-5	CASSFVAQNSNQPQHF
13	TRBV10-1	TRBJ2-3	CASRDPGNDTQYF
13	TRBV5-4	TRBJ2-2	CASSFRGTGELFF